These 20 T cell receptor beta chains were sequenced from one sample in a study of T cell changes during pregnancy in multiple sclerosis. TCRdb keeps only in-frame clones here, not all; method: immunoSEQ multiplex PCR. The data show about 59,000 clones, about 90% seen once. Sequenced here: peripheral blood, sampled in the third trimester of pregnancy. Source of these receptors: a female donor in good health, enrolled as a control in a pregnancy study.

The CDR3 coding sequence is TGTGCCTGGAGTGTAATGGGACAGGGGAACGAGCAGTACTTC. Its translation: CAWSVMGQGNEQYF. The chain links TRBV30 to TRBJ2-7; TRBD1 aligns across 10 bases. The CDR3 length is 14 residues. With 0 bases clipped from V and 5 bases from J, the junction kept 4 bases outside the gene matches. Germline CDR1 reads GTSNPN; CDR2 reads SVGIG (reference sequence).

The chain employs TRBV13 and TRBJ2-7; 9 bases agree with TRBD2. The trim removed 5 bases at V and 4 bases at J, leaving 12 bases unmatched. CDR1 is PRHDT and CDR2 is FYEKMQ in the germline V gene (reference sequence). The CDR3 runs to 16 residues. The CDR3 bases are TGTGCCAGCAGCCCCCTCCCTAGCGGGGCTCATTACGAGCAGTACTTC. Residues: CASSPLPSGAHYEQYF.

V and J are TRBV2 and TRBJ1-1; D remains unclear. The CDR3 runs to 14 residues. The V end was cut by 3 bases, the J end by 0 bases, with 8 bases between. Germline V gene sequence: CDR1 SNHLY, CDR2 FYNNEI. CDR3 loop: CASSEIAVNTEAFF. As DNA, the CDR3 is TGTGCCAGCAGTGAGATAGCAGTGAACACTGAAGCTTTCTTT.

The chain couples TRBV5-6 to TRBJ1-2, with D possibly matching TRBD1 (6 bases). Trimming took 4 bases from V and 8 from J, leaving 18 bases between them. Germline CDR1 reads SGHDT; CDR2 reads YYEEEE. The CDR3 spans 14 residues. DNA of the CDR3: TGTGCCAGCAGCCTGACAGGCCTCAAACGAGGCTACACCTTC. It is translated as CASSLTGLKRGYTF.

By sample share, this clone is medium-sized. CDR3: CASSQDLGDFYEQYF. The CDR3 bases are TGTGCCAGCAGCCAAGATTTAGGGGACTTCTACGAGCAGTACTTC. The J gene is TRBJ2-7, the V gene TRBV4-2; perhaps TRBD2 as D (6 bases). CDR1 and CDR2 (germline): LGHNA, YNFKEQ. The CDR3 is made up of 15 amino acids. Trimming removed 0 bases from V and 3 bases from J, with 12 bases in between.

The chain is built from TRBV7-8 and TRBJ1-3; tentatively, D is TRBD1 (5 bases). V was cut by 1 base and J by 4 bases, with 11 bases left in between. The length of the CDR3 is 15 residues. Germline V gene lookup returns CDR1 SGHVS and CDR2 FQNEAQ. In nucleotides, the CDR3 is TGTGCCAGCAGCTTAGAAAGTCGACAGGGAAACACCATATATTTT. It encodes CASSLESRQGNTIYF.

This chain links TRBV6-1 with TRBJ1-6; a weak D match, TRBD1 (6 bases). The CDR3 runs 13 residues. CDR1 MNHNS and CDR2 SASEGT come from the germline V gene. V was pared by 6 bases and J by 10 bases, with 13 bases between. The CDR3 reads CASSEGGRSPLHF. As DNA, the CDR3 is TGTGCCAGCAGCGAGGGGGGGAGATCACCCCTCCACTTT.

This chain uses TRBV12-5 with TRBJ2-7; D might be TRBD1 (6 bases). Germline V gene data show CDR1 as LGHNT and CDR2 as FRNRAP. The CDR3 is 16 residues long. V was shortened by 7 bases and J by 7 bases, with 26 bases between the two germline ends. CDR3 coding DNA: TGTGCTAGTGACCTAACAGGGAACAGCAGGCCTAGGGAGCAGTACTTC. It yields the protein CASDLTGNSRPREQYF.

The chain uses TRBV9 and TRBJ2-1; 10 nucleotides agree with TRBD1. With 0 bases clipped from V and 8 bases from J, the junction kept 5 bases outside the gene matches. This CDR3 is built from 15 residues. Germline V gives CDR1 SGDLS, CDR2 YYNGEE. The CDR3 loop reads CASSVVGQGGDEQFF. In nucleotides, the CDR3 is TGTGCCAGCAGCGTAGTTGGACAGGGGGGAGATGAGCAGTTCTTC.

The chain has TRBV11-2 and TRBJ2-7, with a weak D call TRBD2 (6 bases). Trimming shortened V by 5 bases and J by 10 bases, and 15 bases separated the two germline ends. The CDR3 length is 12 residues. Germline V lookup: CDR1 SGHAT, CDR2 FQNNGV. The CDR3 coding sequence is TGTGCCAGCAGCCTGCAATGGGACTCCCAGTACTTC. It yields the protein CASSLQWDSQYF.

V gene TRBV7-8 combines with J gene TRBJ2-5; TRBD2 agrees at 9 bases. CDR3 length: 16 residues. Trimming took 4 bases from V and 1 from J; bases not matched to a gene: 7. The germline V gene has CDR1 SGHVS and CDR2 FQNEAQ. The CDR3 DNA is TGTGCCAGCAGCTCAAGACCTAGCGGGACCCAAGAGACCCAGTACTTC. Translation gives CASSSRPSGTQETQYF. Full variable domain (missing parts from reference TRBV7-8 and TRBJ2-5): GAGVSQSPRYKVAKRGQDVALRCDPISGHVSLFWYQQALGQGPEFLTYFQNEAQLDKSGLPSDRFFAERPEGSVSTLKIQRTQQEDSAVYLCASSSRPSGTQETQYFGPGTRLLVL.

This clone has only a few counts. The gene calls are TRBV29-1 and TRBJ2-5, with 7 bases that match TRBD2. Germline V gene data show CDR1 as SQVTM and CDR2 as ANQGSEA. The CDR3 has 11 amino acids. Germline trimming cut 4 bases from V and 4 bases from J; bases unmatched to any gene: 0. Here the CDR3 DNA reads TGCAGCGTTGGGGAGGGAGAGACCCAGTACTTC. Protein: CSVGEGETQYF.

This chain links TRBV5-6 with TRBJ2-3; 14 bases are shared with TRBD2. The V and J ends lost 2 bases and 3 bases, in that order; junction bases with no gene match: 5. CDR3 length: 17 residues. CDR1 and CDR2 from the germline V gene are SGHDT and YYEEEE. CDR3 loop: CASSLAGTSGGTDTQYF. CDR3 in DNA: TGTGCCAGCAGCTTAGCCGGGACTAGCGGGGGAACAGATACGCAGTATTTT.

The chain recombines TRBV7-2 with TRBJ2-5; 8 bases match TRBD2. Germline-derived CDR1 and CDR2 are SGHTA and FQGNSA. V was pared by 3 bases and J by 5 bases, with 2 bases of the junction left unmatched. CDR3 length: 13 amino acids. CDR3: CASSLSSGETQYF. In DNA form, the CDR3 reads TGTGCCAGCAGCTTGTCTAGCGGGGAGACCCAGTACTTC.

The chain links TRBV21-1 to TRBJ2-3; the D segment call TRBD2 is taken from the table without a DNA check. TRBV21-1 is assigned pseudogene status. The CDR3 totals 12 residues. DNA of the CDR3: TGTGCCAGCAACGTAAAACGGGGGTCGCAGTATTTT. It specifies CASNVKRGSQYF.

This clone occurred a few times. The chain joins TRBV18 to TRBJ1-1; TRBD1 might be the D (6 bases). Looked up from germline, CDR1 is KGHSH and CDR2 is LQKENI. V was pared by 1 base and J by 0 bases, with 12 bases between. The CDR3 has 16 residues. CDR3 sequence (DNA): TGTGCCAGCTCACCACTTCCACAGGGTGTGAACACTGAAGCTTTCTTT. Residues: CASSPLPQGVNTEAFF. Looking up the rest from reference TRBV18 and TRBJ1-1 gives the full variable domain: NAGVMQNPRHLVRRRGQEARLRCSPMKGHSHVYWYRQLPEEGLKFMVYLQKENIIDESGMPKERFSAEFPKEGPSILRIQQVVRGDSAAYFCASSPLPQGVNTEAFFGQGTRLTVV.

J is TRBJ2-1 and V is TRBV5-1; 8 bases are shared with TRBD2. The trim removed 4 bases at V and 1 base at J, leaving 4 bases unmatched. Germline V gene data show CDR1 as SGHRS and CDR2 as YFSETQ. This CDR3 spans 15 amino acids. CDR3: CASSDSGVSYNEQFF. The CDR3 DNA reads as TGCGCCAGCAGCGATAGCGGGGTTTCCTACAATGAGCAGTTCTTC. Complete variable domain (other parts from reference TRBV5-1 and TRBJ2-1): KAGVTQTPRYLIKTRGQQVTLSCSPISGHRSVSWYQQTPGQGLQFLFEYFSETQRNKGNFPGRFSGRQFSNSRSEMNVSTLELGDSALYLCASSDSGVSYNEQFFGPGTRLTVL.

This sequence joins TRBV7-8 and TRBJ1-1, with D maybe TRBD1 (6 bases). This CDR3 spans 13 amino acids. The germline V and J ends were trimmed by 7 bases and 4 bases, with 13 bases remaining between them. In germline, CDR1 is SGHVS, CDR2 FQNEAQ. The CDR3 spells CASTVQGSTEAFF. The CDR3 DNA follows: TGTGCCAGCACCGTCCAGGGGAGCACTGAAGCTTTCTTT. Supplemented by reference TRBV7-8 and TRBJ1-1, the full variable domain reads GAGVSQSPRYKVAKRGQDVALRCDPISGHVSLFWYQQALGQGPEFLTYFQNEAQLDKSGLPSDRFFAERPEGSVSTLKIQRTQQEDSAVYLCASTVQGSTEAFFGQGTRLTVV.

CDR3 amino acids: CASSQDPLRHFLFF. CDR3 bases: TGCGCCAGCAGCCAAGATCCCCTAAGACATTTCCTGTTTTTT. V and J are TRBV4-3 and TRBJ1-4; D unresolved. CDR1 LGHNA and CDR2 YSLEER come from the germline V gene. The CDR3 has 14 amino acids. V lost 0 bases to trimming and J lost 14 bases, with 16 bases between them.

The V gene is TRBV11-2, the J gene TRBJ2-5, with TRBD1 as a possible D gene (6 bases). The V end lost 1 base, the J end lost 3 bases, and 12 bases lay between the germline ends. Per the germline V gene, CDR1 is SGHAT and CDR2 is FQNNGV. CDR3 length: 15 amino acids. This CDR3 reads CASSLGSGQKETQYF. The CDR3 nucleotides read TGTGCCAGCAGCTTAGGAAGCGGACAGAAAGAGACCCAGTACTTC.